Below, 6 T cell receptor beta chains from the same sample are listed, as sequenced in a study of T-cell reconstitution after alpha-beta-depleted transplantation in children. Preparation of the TCRbeta library was carried out with unique molecular identifiers. TCRdb redid the calling of the PCR reads with MiXCR, one entry per CDR3 protein. Of fewer than 550,000 distinct CDR3 sequences in the sample, approximately 10% were seen once. This specimen was PBMCs, mostly from graft donor cells, taken 180 days after TCRalphabeta/CD19-depleted stem cell transplant. Receptors were obtained from a female patient aged 2-15 years who had a stem cell transplant for aplastic anemia, so the T cells may come from the graft donor.

Comment on this clonotype: Germline is not matched at one junction end, which may reflect a read error. V gene TRBV19 combines with J gene TRBJ2-3; 10 positions agree with TRBD2. The CDR3 covers 17 residues. The germline V gene has CDR1 LNHDA and CDR2 SQIVND (reference sequence). This CDR3 is CATSISPSGSGTDTQYF. As DNA, the CDR3 is TGTGCCACTAGTATATCGCCTAGCGGGAGTGGCACAGATACGCAGTATTTT.

Of note for this clonotype: One end of the junction is discordant with germline, which a read error may explain. The chain joins TRBV7-2 to TRBJ1-1; no clear D. The germline gives CDR1 SGHTA, CDR2 FQGNSA. The CDR3 length is 13 residues. CDR3 sequence reads: CASLQDRNTQAFF. In DNA form, the CDR3 reads TGTGCCAGCCTCCAGGACCGGAACACTCAAGCTTTCTTT.

This clonotype was seen a few times. V is TRBV10-2 and J is TRBJ2-1, with 10 bases fitting TRBD2. The CDR3 length is 15 residues. After removal of 7 bases from V and 5 bases from J, the junction contained 8 bases not matched to a gene. Germline CDR1 WSHSY, CDR2 SAAADI. CDR3 nucleotides: TGCGCCAGCACCAGCGGTACTAGCGGGGACAATGAGCAGTTCTTC. The encoded protein is CASTSGTSGDNEQFF.

The CDR3 DNA follows: TGTGCCAGCAGTGAGGGGCGAAATAATTCACCCCTCCACTTT. The encoded protein is CASSEGRNNSPLHF. This rearrangement joins TRBV28 to TRBJ1-6; the D gene is possibly TRBD1 (5 bases). Between the trimmed V and J ends, which lost 5 bases and 5 bases, there was a span of 10 bases. CDR3 length: 14 amino acids. Germline CDR1 MDHEN, CDR2 SYDVKM.

The sample holds a few counts of this clonotype. The chain links TRBV20-1 to TRBJ1-4; D gene ambiguous. This CDR3 is 13 amino acids long. Trimming removed 7 bases from V and 0 bases from J, with 9 bases in between. CDR1 and CDR2 from the germline V gene are DFQATT and SNEGSKA (reference sequence). The CDR3 sequence is CSVLGTTNEKLFF. Here the CDR3 DNA reads TGCAGTGTTCTCGGGACAACTAATGAAAAACTGTTTTTT.

The rearrangement uses TRBV3-1 and TRBJ2-5; weak D call: TRBD2 (6 bases). Germline lookup yields CDR1 LGHDT and CDR2 YNNKEL (reference sequence). CDR3 length: 13 amino acids. The V and J ends lost 8 bases and 5 bases respectively, with 15 bases between them. The CDR3, as DNA: TGTGCCAGCTCCGGAGGGACCGGTGAGACCCAGTACTTC. Amino acids: CASSGGTGETQYF.